This TCR beta chain was recorded in a study of cytomegalovirus exposure and HLA in healthy donors. This clone was observed a handful of times. The same CDR3 can be traced to other DNA sequences in this sample. 13 Jbeta primers and 60 Vbeta primers were used for the PCR. Assay used: immunoSEQ multiplex PCR; TCRdb lists only in-frame clones, some missing. This sample has 80,000 or so clones; approximately 60% occur once, and the top ten carry 4% to 4.5%. V gave up 2 bases and J gave up 5 bases; unmatched junction bases: 3. Germline V CDR1 and CDR2: SGHRS, YFSETQ. The CDR3 sequence is 13 residues long. This TCR derives from a male donor in good health and CMV-seropositive. Specimen: PBMCs. The chain combines TRBV5-1 with TRBJ1-1; TRBD1 agrees at 7 bases. CDR3 nucleotide sequence: TGCGCCAGCAGCTTACAGGGGCGGACTGAAGCTTTCTTT. Translated, it gives CASSLQGRTEAFF.